The 18 T cell receptor beta chains in this list originate from one sample, sequenced in a study of tumor-infiltrating lymphocytes in localized non-small cell lung cancer. The repertoire was sequenced with immunoSEQ multiplex PCR; TCRdb's copy has only in-frame clones and lacks some. Of 9,500 to 15,000 clones in the sample, around 81% were seen once. The material sequenced was lung tumor tissue. Every receptor here comes from a human donor with non-small cell lung cancer.

This chain joins TRBV5-4 and TRBJ1-3; 7 bases are shared with TRBD1. The junction had 3 bases not matched to a gene; V was cut back by 4 bases and J by 2 bases. The CDR3 consists of 14 residues. CDR1 and CDR2 (germline): SGHNT, YYREEE (reference sequence). The CDR3 DNA reads as TGTGCCAGCAGCGGAACAGGGGCTGGAAACACCATATATTTT. Translation gives CASSGTGAGNTIYF. The entire variable domain, with the rest obtained from reference TRBV5-4 and TRBJ1-3, is as follows: ETGVTQSPTHLIKTRGQQVTLRCSSQSGHNTVSWYQQALGQGPQFIFQYYREEENGRGNFPPRFSGLQFPNYSSELNVNALELDDSALYLCASSGTGAGNTIYFGEGSWLTVV.

The chain carries TRBV14 and TRBJ1-4; possibly TRBD1 for D (5 bases). V dropped 0 bases and J dropped 11 bases, with 10 bases sitting between them. Per the germline V gene, CDR1 is SGHDN and CDR2 is FVKESK. The CDR3 has 13 residues. The DNA of the CDR3 is TGTGCCAGCAGCCAAGATCTTGGGGGTAAACTGTTTTTT. Residues: CASSQDLGGKLFF. Looking up the rest from reference TRBV14 and TRBJ1-4 gives the full variable domain: EAGVTQFPSHSVIEKGQTVTLRCDPISGHDNLYWYRRVMGKEIKFLLHFVKESKQDESGMPNNRFLAERTGGTYSTLKVQPAELEDSGVYFCASSQDLGGKLFFGSGTQLSVL.

The chain links TRBV2 to TRBJ2-5; 8 nucleotides line up with TRBD2. Germline CDR1 and CDR2: SNHLY and FYNNEI. Trimming at V came to 6 bases and at J to 4 bases, leaving 7 bases not matched to a gene. CDR3 size: 14 residues. The CDR3 DNA is TGTGCCAGCAGGCCTACTAGCGGATCAGAGACCCAGTACTTC. Protein: CASRPTSGSETQYF.

The gene calls are TRBV28 and TRBJ1-2; no reliable D call. The CDR3 length is 13 residues. V lost 11 bases, J lost 2 bases, and 15 bases lay in between. Germline V gene lookup returns CDR1 MDHEN and CDR2 SYDVKM. CDR3 coding DNA: TGTGCCGGCTACACAGATGGGAACTATGGCTACACCTTC. It encodes CAGYTDGNYGYTF.

This clone was seen more than once but under ten times. The genes are TRBV6-1 and TRBJ1-1; 8 positions match TRBD1. The CDR3 contains 15 residues. Germline V gene sequence: CDR1 MNHNS, CDR2 SASEGT. V trimming: 7 bases; J trimming: 5 bases; junction bases outside the gene matches: 12. The DNA of the CDR3 is TGTGCCAGCACCTTTTCTGGACAGGGAACGACTGAAGCTTTCTTT. This translates into CASTFSGQGTTEAFF.

The chain combines TRBV7-9 with TRBJ2-1; D gene unclear. This CDR3 region has 14 residues. CDR1 SEHNR and CDR2 FQNEAQ come from the germline V gene (reference sequence). The V gene lost 5 bases and the J gene lost 5 bases, with 13 bases spanning the gap. CDR3 nucleotides: TGTGCCAGCAGCAACCCGGACGGACACAATGAGCAGTTCTTC. It translates to CASSNPDGHNEQFF.

The chain employs TRBV5-6 and TRBJ1-3, with D tentatively TRBD1 (5 bases). The CDR3 totals 12 residues. Per the germline V gene, CDR1 is SGHDT and CDR2 is YYEEEE. The V gene lost 1 base and the J gene lost 8 bases, with 7 bases spanning the gap. The CDR3: CASSLMGDTIYF. As DNA, the CDR3 is TGTGCCAGCAGCTTGATGGGGGACACCATATATTTT.

This clone was recorded only once. The J gene is TRBJ1-1, the V gene TRBV7-3; D is unclear. V was trimmed by 5 bases and J by 0 bases, leaving 13 bases between them. Germline values: CDR1 SGHTA, CDR2 FQGTGA. The CDR3 loop spans 15 amino acids. The CDR3 coding sequence is TGTGCCAGCAGCCCTTTGGGAAACATGAACACTGAAGCTTTCTTT. It specifies CASSPLGNMNTEAFF.

V is TRBV7-6 and J is TRBJ1-2; TRBD1 matches at 7 bases. The CDR3 sequence is 14 residues long. After removal of 5 bases from V and 8 bases from J, the junction contained 11 bases not matched to a gene. Germline lookup yields CDR1 SGHVS and CDR2 FNYEAQ. This CDR3 reads CASSPAGGGYGYTF. In DNA, the CDR3 is TGTGCCAGCAGCCCCGCTGGAGGGGGCTACGGCTACACCTTC. Based on the CDR3 plus reference TRBV7-6 and TRBJ1-2, the full variable domain is GAGVSQSPRYKVTKRGQDVALRCDPISGHVSLYWYRQALGQGPEFLTYFNYEAQQDKSGLPNDRFSAERPEGSISTLTIQRTEQRDSAMYRCASSPAGGGYGYTFGSGTRLTVV.

The rearrangement links TRBV7-9 to TRBJ2-1; 7 bases are shared with TRBD2. Trimming took 1 base from V and 7 from J; bases not matched to a gene: 7. CDR3 length: 15 residues. Germline CDR1 is SEHNR and CDR2 is FQNEAQ (reference sequence). The CDR3: CASSLDAGRDNEQFF. For the CDR3, the DNA is TGTGCCAGCAGCTTAGATGCGGGGAGGGATAATGAGCAGTTCTTC.

The rearrangement uses TRBV4-3 and TRBJ2-7; 8 bases are a match to TRBD1. Germline-derived CDR1 and CDR2 are LGHNA and YSLEER. The J segment lost 4 bases and the V segment lost 0 bases, leaving 2 bases of the junction unmatched. This CDR3 is built from 14 residues. DNA for the CDR3: TGCGCCAGCAGCCAAGACAGGGGGCGGTACGAGCAGTACTTC. This codes for CASSQDRGRYEQYF.

V and J are TRBV19 and TRBJ2-1; D call uncertain. The length of the CDR3 is 13 residues. Trimming removed 7 bases from V and 8 bases from J, with 15 bases in between. The germline V gene encodes CDR1 LNHDA and CDR2 SQIVND (reference sequence). CDR3 bases: TGTGCCAGTACCACATCCTACGCCCATGAGCAGTTCTTC. Its protein is CASTTSYAHEQFF.

J is TRBJ1-1 and V is TRBV19; 11 bases match TRBD1. The junction had 3 bases not matched to a gene; V was cut back by 4 bases and J by 5 bases. The CDR3 spans 14 residues. Germline V CDR1 and CDR2: LNHDA, SQIVND (reference sequence). The CDR3 is CASSKGQGATEAFF. The CDR3, as DNA: TGTGCCAGTAGTAAAGGACAGGGGGCAACTGAAGCTTTCTTT.

V and J are TRBV28 and TRBJ2-2, with D perhaps TRBD2 (6 bases). Germline V gives CDR1 MDHEN, CDR2 SYDVKM. This CDR3 contains 16 residues. The V and J ends lost 6 bases and 0 bases respectively, with 14 bases between them. The CDR3 region has the DNA TGTGCCAGCAGCAGGAGGGGCCTTCCGAACACCGGGGAGCTGTTTTTT. Translating gives CASSRRGLPNTGELFF.

The chain links TRBV5-5 to TRBJ2-3; 12 nucleotides align to TRBD2. V was clipped by 0 bases and J by 4 bases; unmatched bases: 6. There are 17 residues in the CDR3. The germline CDR1 and CDR2 sequences are SGHKS and YYEKEE (reference sequence). The CDR3 coding sequence is TGTGCCAGCAGCTTGGGGTTACTAGCGGGGGGCTCAGATACGCAGTATTTT. This sequence encodes CASSLGLLAGGSDTQYF.

V usage is TRBV27 and J usage is TRBJ1-5; 9 bases match TRBD1. Looked up from germline, CDR1 is MNHEY and CDR2 is SMNVEV (reference sequence). V was clipped by 5 bases and J by 2 bases; unmatched bases: 7. The CDR3 consists of 16 residues. CDR3 nucleotides: TGTGCCAGCAGTGTGGACAGGGGATCGGGCAATCAGCCCCAGCATTTT. The encoded protein is CASSVDRGSGNQPQHF.

The chain carries TRBV14 and TRBJ1-6; D possibly corresponds to TRBD1 (6 bases). Germline V gene data show CDR1 as SGHDN and CDR2 as FVKESK. V gave up 3 bases and J gave up 11 bases, with 8 bases separating them. The CDR3 runs 12 residues. CDR3 sequence reads: CASSHTGTPLHF. The CDR3 nucleotides read TGTGCCAGCAGCCACACAGGGACACCCCTCCACTTT.

A single count supports this clone. This chain connects TRBV7-8 to TRBJ1-2; TRBD1 might be the D (6 bases). The ends were cut back, 9 bases at V and 8 bases at J, with 22 bases in the middle. The CDR3 spans 14 residues. The germline V gene encodes CDR1 SGHVS and CDR2 FQNEAQ. The CDR3 DNA is TGTGCCAGTCAAGCCCTCAGGGGTTTGAGGGGCTACACCTTC. Protein: CASQALRGLRGYTF.